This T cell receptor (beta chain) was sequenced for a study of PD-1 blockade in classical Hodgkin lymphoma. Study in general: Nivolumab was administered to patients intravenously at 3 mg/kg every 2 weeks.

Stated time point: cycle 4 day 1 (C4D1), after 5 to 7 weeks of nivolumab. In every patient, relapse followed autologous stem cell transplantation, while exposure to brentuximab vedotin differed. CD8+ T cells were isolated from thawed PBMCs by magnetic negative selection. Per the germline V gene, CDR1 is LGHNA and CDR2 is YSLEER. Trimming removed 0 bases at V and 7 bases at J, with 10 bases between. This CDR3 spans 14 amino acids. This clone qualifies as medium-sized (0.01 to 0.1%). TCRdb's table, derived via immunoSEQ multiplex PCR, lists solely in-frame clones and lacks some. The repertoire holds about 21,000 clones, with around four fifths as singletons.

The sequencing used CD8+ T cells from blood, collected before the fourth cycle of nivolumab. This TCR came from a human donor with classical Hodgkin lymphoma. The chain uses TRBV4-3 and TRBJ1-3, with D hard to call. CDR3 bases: TGCGCCAGCAGCCAAGATTTCGGCAGCAACACCATATATTTT. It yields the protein CASSQDFGSNTIYF.